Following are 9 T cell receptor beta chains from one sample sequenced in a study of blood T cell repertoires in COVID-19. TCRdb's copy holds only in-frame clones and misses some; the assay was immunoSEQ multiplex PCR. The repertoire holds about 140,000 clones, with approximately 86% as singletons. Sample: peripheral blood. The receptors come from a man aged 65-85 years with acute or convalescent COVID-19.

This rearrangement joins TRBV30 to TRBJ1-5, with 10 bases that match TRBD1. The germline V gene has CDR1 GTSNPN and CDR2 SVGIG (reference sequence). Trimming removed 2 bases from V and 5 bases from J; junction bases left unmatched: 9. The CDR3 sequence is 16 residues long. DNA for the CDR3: TGTGCCTGGAGTACTCCCGGGACAGGGGCCTATCAGCCCCAGCATTTT. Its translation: CAWSTPGTGAYQPQHF.

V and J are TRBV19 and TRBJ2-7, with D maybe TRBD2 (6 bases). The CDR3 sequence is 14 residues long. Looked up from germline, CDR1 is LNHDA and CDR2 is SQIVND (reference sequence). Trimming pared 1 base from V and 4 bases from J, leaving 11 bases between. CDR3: CASSIAPGGYEQYF. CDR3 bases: TGTGCCAGTAGTATAGCGCCTGGGGGGTACGAGCAGTACTTC.

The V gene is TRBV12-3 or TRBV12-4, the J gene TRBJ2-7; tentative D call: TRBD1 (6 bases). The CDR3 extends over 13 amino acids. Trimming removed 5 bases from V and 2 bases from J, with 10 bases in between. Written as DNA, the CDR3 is TGTGCCAGCAGTCGGACAGAGACCTACGAGCAGTACTTC. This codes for CASSRTETYEQYF.

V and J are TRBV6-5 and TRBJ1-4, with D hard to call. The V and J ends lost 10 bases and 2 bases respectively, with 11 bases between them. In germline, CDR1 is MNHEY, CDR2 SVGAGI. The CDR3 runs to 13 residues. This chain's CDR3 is CAIVQATNEKLFF. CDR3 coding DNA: TGTGCCATCGTCCAGGCGACTAATGAAAAACTGTTTTTT.

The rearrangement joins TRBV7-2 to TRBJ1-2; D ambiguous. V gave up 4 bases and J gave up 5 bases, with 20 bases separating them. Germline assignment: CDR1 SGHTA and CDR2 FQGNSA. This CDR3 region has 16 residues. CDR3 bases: TGTGCCAGCAGCTCTTATATGGGATTTGGAGGTTATGGCTACACCTTC. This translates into CASSSYMGFGGYGYTF.

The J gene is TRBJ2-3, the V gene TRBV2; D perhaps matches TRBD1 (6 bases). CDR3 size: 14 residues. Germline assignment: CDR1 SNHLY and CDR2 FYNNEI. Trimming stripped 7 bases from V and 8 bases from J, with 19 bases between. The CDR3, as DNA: TGTGCCAGCACCGTCGACAGGACCCAGGGTACGCAGTATTTT. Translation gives CASTVDRTQGTQYF.

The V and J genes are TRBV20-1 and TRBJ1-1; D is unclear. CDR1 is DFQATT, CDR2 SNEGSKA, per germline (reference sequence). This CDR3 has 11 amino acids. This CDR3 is CSLYWNTEAFF. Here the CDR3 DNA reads TGCAGCTTATACTGGAACACTGAAGCTTTCTTT.

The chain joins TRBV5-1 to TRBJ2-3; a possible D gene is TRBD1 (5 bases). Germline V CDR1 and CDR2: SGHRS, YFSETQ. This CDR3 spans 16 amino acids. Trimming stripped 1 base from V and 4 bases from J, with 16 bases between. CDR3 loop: CASSLQGAAISDTQYF. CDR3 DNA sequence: TGCGCCAGCAGCTTGCAAGGGGCGGCCATCTCAGATACGCAGTATTTT.

CDR3 bases: TGTGCCAGCAGTGATTGGGGAGGGAGGACTGAAGCTTTCTTT. This sequence encodes CASSDWGGRTEAFF. The chain has TRBV6-1 and TRBJ1-1; D unresolved. Germline values: CDR1 MNHNS, CDR2 SASEGT. Trimming left V 3 bases short and J 5 bases short, with 13 bases between. The CDR3 runs 14 residues.